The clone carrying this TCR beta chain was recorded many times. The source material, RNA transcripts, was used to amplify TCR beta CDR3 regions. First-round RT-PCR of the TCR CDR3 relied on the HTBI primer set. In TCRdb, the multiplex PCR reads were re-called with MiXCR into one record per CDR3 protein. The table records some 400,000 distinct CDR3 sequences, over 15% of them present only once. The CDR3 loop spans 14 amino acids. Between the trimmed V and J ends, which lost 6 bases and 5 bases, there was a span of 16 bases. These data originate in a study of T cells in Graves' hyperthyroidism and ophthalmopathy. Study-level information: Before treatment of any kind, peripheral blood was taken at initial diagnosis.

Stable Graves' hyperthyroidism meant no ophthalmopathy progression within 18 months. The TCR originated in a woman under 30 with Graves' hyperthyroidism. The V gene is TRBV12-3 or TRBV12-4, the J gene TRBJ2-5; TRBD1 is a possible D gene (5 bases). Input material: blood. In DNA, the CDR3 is TGTGCCAGCAGGATAAACGGCAGGGTGGAGACCCAGTACTTC. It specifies CASRINGRVETQYF.